What follows describes a single T cell receptor beta chain. Its antigen is undetermined. Clones were read by immunoSEQ multiplex PCR, and TCRdb kept only the in-frame ones, dropping some. This sample has about 110,000 clones, with roughly 90% found just once. These data are taken from a study of cytomegalovirus exposure and HLA in healthy donors. Background on the study: A subsequent analysis reported that the roughly 130 validation repertoires were produced on the same platform that had also been used for the roughly 670 first-cohort repertoires. Broader study findings: Both high specificity and high sensitivity reportedly marked the classifier's diagnosis of cytomegalovirus status. Researchers counted some 150 TCR beta chains as cytomegalovirus-associated.

Germline V gene data show CDR1 as SEHNR and CDR2 as FQNEAQ (reference sequence). Trimming shortened V by 5 bases and J by 9 bases, and 8 bases separated the two germline ends. CDR3 size: 12 residues. The rearrangement joins TRBV7-9 to TRBJ1-6; D gene ambiguous. The specimen was PBMCs. This TCR was recovered from a woman aged 25 to 39 in good health and CMV-seropositive. The CDR3 nucleotides are TGTGCCAGCAGCCTCCCGGGTTCACCCCTCCACTTT. Translating it yields CASSLPGSPLHF.